A selection of T cell receptor beta chains follows, all from one sample in a study of long-term antiretroviral therapy in people with HIV. The method was immunoSEQ multiplex PCR; TCRdb's version includes in-frame clones alone and lacks a portion of them. In the table there are over 7,500 clones, more than 65% of which are singletons. Here the sequenced sample was unsorted PBMCs, taken 0.1 years after starting antiretroviral therapy. The receptors come from a man in his forties with HIV. Each CDR3 is given with its conserved first and last residue. D genes are given only for firm matches. Expanded clones are given a class, and other clones once, few, many or no size at all.

TGTGCCTGGAGTGAACCCACAGGGTCCTACACTGAAGCTTTCTTT | CAWSEPTGSYTEAFF | TRBV30 | - | - | TRBJ1-1
TGTGCCAGCAGCCTGACGCGGACTAGCGGGGGGGCCCGGCGAAGCGAGCAGTACTTC | CASSLTRTSGGARRSEQYF | TRBV5-4 | TRBD2 | - | TRBJ2-7
TGTGCCTGTACCGGGACAGGAGAGTACGAGCAGTACTTC | CACTGTGEYEQYF | TRBV30 | TRBD1 | - | TRBJ2-7
TGTGCCAGCAGTACCGGGACTAGCGGGGGGGCAGGGCAGTTCTTC | CASSTGTSGGAGQFF | TRBV6-1 | TRBD2 | - | TRBJ2-1
TGTGCCAGCTCACCGGACACAGATACGCAGTATTTT | CASSPDTDTQYF | TRBV18 | - | once | TRBJ2-3
TGTGCCAGCAGGTTAGGATGGGGGTCGGACACTGAAGCTTTCTTT | CASRLGWGSDTEAFF | TRBV27 | - | - | TRBJ1-1
TGTGCCAGCTCGCCAAACGCTGGGGACAGGGTGAACACTGAAGCTTTCTTT | CASSPNAGDRVNTEAFF | TRBV21-1 | - | once | TRBJ1-1
TGTGCCTGGAGTGTACTGGCAGCGAGGGGCACTGAAGCTTTCTTT | CAWSVLAARGTEAFF | TRBV30 | - | - | TRBJ1-1
TGTGCCAGCAGCGAGCCCCGGGGTAGCATGTCGGACGAGCAGTACTTC | CASSEPRGSMSDEQYF | TRBV9 | - | - | TRBJ2-7
TGTGCCACCAGCGAACCGAGAGGGGGGACATCAGATACGCAGTATTTT | CATSEPRGGTSDTQYF | TRBV15 | - | - | TRBJ2-3
TGTGCCAGCAGTCCCGGGGAGCCCTACAATGAGCAGTTCTTC | CASSPGEPYNEQFF | TRBV28 | - | - | TRBJ2-1